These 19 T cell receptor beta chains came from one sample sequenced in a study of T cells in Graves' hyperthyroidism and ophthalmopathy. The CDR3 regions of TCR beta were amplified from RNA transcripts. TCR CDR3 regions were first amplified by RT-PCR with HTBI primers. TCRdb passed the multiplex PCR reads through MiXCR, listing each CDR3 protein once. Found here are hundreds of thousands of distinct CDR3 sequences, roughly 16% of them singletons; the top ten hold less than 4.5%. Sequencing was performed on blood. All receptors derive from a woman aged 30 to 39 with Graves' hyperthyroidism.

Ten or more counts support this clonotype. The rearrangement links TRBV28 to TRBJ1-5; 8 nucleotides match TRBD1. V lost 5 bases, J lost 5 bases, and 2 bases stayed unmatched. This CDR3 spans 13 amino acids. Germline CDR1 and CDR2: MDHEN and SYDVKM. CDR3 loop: CASSTGGYQPQHF. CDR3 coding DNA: TGTGCCAGCAGTACAGGGGGTTATCAGCCCCAGCATTTT.

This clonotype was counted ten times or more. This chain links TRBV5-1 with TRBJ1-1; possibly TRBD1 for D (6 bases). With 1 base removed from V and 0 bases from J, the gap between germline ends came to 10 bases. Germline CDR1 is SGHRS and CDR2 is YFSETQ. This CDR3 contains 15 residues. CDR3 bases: TGCGCCAGCAGCTTGTACAGGGCCATGAACACTGAAGCTTTCTTT. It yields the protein CASSLYRAMNTEAFF.

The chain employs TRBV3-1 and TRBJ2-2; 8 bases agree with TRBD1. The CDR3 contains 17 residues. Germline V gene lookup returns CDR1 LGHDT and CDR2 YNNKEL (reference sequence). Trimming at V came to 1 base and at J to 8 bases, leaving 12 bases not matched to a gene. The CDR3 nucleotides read TGTGCCAGCAGCCAAGTCAGTACAGGGGGATGGTTAGGGGAGCTGTTTTTT. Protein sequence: CASSQVSTGGWLGELFF.

CDR3 loop: CAARGLLPQRSYNEQFF. The CDR3, as DNA: TGTGCCGCGCGGGGACTATTGCCCCAACGCTCCTACAATGAGCAGTTCTTC. The chain has TRBV30 and TRBJ2-1, with 7 positions matching TRBD2. V was pared by 8 bases and J by 0 bases, with 16 bases of the junction left unmatched. The germline V gene encodes CDR1 GTSNPN and CDR2 SVGIG (reference sequence). CDR3 length equals 17 residues.

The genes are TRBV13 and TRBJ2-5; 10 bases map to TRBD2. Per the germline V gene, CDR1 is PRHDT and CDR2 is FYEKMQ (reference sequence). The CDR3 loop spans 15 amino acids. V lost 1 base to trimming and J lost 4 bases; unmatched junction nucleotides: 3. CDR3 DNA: TGTGCCAGCAGCTTAGCTAGCGGGAGCGGAGAGACCCAGTACTTC. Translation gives CASSLASGSGETQYF.

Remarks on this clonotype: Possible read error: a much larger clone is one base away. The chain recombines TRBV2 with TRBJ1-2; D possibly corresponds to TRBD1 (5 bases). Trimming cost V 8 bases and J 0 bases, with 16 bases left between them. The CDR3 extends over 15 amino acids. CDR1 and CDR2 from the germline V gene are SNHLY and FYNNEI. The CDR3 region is CASGPRQRPNYGYTF. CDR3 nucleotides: TGTGCCAGCGGCCCTCGACAGCGGCCTAACTATGGCTACACCTTC.

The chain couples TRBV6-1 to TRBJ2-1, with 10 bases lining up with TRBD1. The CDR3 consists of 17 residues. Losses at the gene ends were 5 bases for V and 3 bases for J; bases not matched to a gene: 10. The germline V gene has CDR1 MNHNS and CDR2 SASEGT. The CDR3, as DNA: TGTGCCAGCAGTACCGGGACAGGGGCTGGGGGCTACAATGAGCAGTTCTTC. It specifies CASSTGTGAGGYNEQFF.

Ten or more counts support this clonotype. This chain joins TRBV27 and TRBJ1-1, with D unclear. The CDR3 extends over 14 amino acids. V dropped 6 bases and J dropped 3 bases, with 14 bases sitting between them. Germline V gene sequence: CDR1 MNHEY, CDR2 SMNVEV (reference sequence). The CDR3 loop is CASSQIPIYTEAFF. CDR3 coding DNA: TGTGCCAGCAGCCAAATACCGATTTACACTGAAGCTTTCTTT.

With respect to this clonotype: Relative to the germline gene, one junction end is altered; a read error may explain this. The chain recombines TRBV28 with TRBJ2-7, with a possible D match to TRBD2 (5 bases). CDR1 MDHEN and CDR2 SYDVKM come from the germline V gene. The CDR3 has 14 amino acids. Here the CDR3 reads CASSSSGSSCEQYF. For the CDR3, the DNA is TGTGCCAGCAGCTCCTCGGGATCCTCCTGCGAGCAGTACTTC.

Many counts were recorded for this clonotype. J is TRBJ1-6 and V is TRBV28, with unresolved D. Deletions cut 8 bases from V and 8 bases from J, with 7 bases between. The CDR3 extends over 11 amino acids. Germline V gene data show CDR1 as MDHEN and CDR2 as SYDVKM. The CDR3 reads CASGVDSPLHF. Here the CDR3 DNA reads TGTGCCAGCGGGGTGGATTCACCCCTCCACTTT.

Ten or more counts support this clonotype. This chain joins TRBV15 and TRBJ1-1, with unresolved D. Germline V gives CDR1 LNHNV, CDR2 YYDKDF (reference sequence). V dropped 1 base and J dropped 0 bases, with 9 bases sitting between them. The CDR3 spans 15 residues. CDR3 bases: TGTGCCACCAGCAGAGGGTCCGGCTTGAACACTGAAGCTTTCTTT. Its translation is CATSRGSGLNTEAFF.

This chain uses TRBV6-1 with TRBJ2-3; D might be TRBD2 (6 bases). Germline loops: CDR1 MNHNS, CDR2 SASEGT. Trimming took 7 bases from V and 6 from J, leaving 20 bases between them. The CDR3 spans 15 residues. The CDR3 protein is CASTPTVLASDTQYF. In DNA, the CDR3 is TGTGCCAGCACCCCCACGGTGCTAGCGAGTGATACGCAGTATTTT.

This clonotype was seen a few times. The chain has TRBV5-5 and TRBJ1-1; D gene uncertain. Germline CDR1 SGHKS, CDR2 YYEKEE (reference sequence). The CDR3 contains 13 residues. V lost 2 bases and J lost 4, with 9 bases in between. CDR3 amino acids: CASSFGILTEAFF. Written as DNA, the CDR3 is TGTGCCAGCAGCTTTGGGATTCTCACTGAAGCTTTCTTT.

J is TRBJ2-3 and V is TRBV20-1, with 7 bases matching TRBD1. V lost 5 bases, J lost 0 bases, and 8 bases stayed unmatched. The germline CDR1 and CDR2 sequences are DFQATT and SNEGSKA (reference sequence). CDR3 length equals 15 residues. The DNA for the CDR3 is TGCAGTGCTCCCCGGACAGGTTTGAGCACAGATACGCAGTATTTT. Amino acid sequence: CSAPRTGLSTDTQYF.

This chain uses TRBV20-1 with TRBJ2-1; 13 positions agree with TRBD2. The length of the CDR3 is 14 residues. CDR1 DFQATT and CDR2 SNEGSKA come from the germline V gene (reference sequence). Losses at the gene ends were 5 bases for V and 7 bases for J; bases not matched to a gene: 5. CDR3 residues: CSADGTSGTNEQFF. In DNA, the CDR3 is TGCAGTGCTGACGGGACTAGCGGGACTAATGAGCAGTTCTTC.

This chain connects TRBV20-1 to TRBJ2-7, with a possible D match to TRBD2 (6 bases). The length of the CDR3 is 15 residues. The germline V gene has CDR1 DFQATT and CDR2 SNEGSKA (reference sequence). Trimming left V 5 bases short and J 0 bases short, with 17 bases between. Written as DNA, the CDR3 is TGCAGTGCTCTCAAAACTAGTAGCGGCTCCTACGAGCAGTACTTC. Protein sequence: CSALKTSSGSYEQYF.

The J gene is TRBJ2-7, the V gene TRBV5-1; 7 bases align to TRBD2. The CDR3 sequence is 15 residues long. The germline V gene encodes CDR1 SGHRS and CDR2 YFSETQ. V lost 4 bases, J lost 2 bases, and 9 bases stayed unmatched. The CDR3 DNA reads TGCGCCAGCAGCATATCCGGCGGGAGAGCCTACGAGCAGTACTTC. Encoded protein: CASSISGGRAYEQYF.

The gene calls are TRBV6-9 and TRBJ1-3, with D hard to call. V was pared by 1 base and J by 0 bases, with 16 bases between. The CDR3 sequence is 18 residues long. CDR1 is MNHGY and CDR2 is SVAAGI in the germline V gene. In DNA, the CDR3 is TGTGCCAGCAGTTATTTAGTCGCCCCGGGAAACTCTGGAAACACCATATATTTT. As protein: CASSYLVAPGNSGNTIYF.

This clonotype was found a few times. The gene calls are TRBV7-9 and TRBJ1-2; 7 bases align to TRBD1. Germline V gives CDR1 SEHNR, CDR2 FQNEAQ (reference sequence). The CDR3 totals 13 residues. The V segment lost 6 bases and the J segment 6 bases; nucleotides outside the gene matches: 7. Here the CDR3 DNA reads TGTGCCAGCAGGGGACAGTCGATTAATGGCTACACCTTC. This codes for CASRGQSINGYTF.